Only a few counts were recorded for the clone carrying this TCR beta chain. Its antigen is not known. The data belong to a study of cytomegalovirus exposure and HLA in healthy donors. Study-level results: Researchers reported from a later analysis that most CMV-associated TCR beta chains appeared HLA-restricted. Prior analysis indicated that the majority of TCR beta V segments exhibited productivity approximately 87% or approximately 30% of the time. One later analysis reportedly identified an Asian-associated ancestry cluster that showed fewer N-insertions than the roughly 670-donor mean. Whilst most TCR sequences proved rare, a subset of public TCRs occurred across many donors.

Losses at the gene ends were 1 base for V and 7 bases for J; bases not matched to a gene: 7. Per the germline V gene, CDR1 is KGHSH and CDR2 is LQKENI. This CDR3 contains 16 residues. The PCR had 60 Vbeta and 13 Jbeta primers. Libraries were prepared by immunoSEQ multiplex PCR; TCRdb keeps only in-frame clonotypes and omits some of them. This sample has around 110,000 clones, with roughly 87% found just once. The chain has TRBV18 and TRBJ2-5; TRBD2 agrees at 12 bases. The source is a man aged 30-40 years in good health and CMV-seropositive. The source material was PBMCs. As DNA, the CDR3 is TGTGCCAGCTCACCACGACTAGCGGGGGCCGGTTGGACCCAGTACTTC. Translation: CASSPRLAGAGWTQYF.